This is a list of T cell receptor beta chains from one sample in a study of blood T cells in healthy people across ages. TCRdb processed the 5' RACE reads anew with MiXCR; each CDR3 protein has one entry. The sample contains around 1.7 million distinct CDR3 sequences, approximately 28% of which appear only once. Material: blood. These receptors originate from a woman in her thirties in good health. The CDR3 runs from the conserved cysteine through the conserved F or W. The D gene is left open where the match is weak. The size entry is marked missing in some rows and otherwise reads once, few, many or a size class.

few,NA,TRBJ1-2,TRBV7-9,TGTGCCAGCAGCTCCGAGGGGGACCCACTCCGAGGCTACACCTTC,CASSSEGDPLRGYTF
few,NA,TRBJ2-5,TRBV20-1,TGCAGTGCTAGAGACGCCGGCCGGGACAACCGAGAGACCCAGTACTTC,CSARDAGRDNRETQYF
NA,TRBD2,TRBJ2-3,TRBV11-2,TGTGCCAGCAGCCAACCGGGACTAGCGGGGGGGGAGACAGATACGCAGTATTTT,CASSQPGLAGGETDTQYF
NA,NA,TRBJ2-4,TRBV7-2,TGTGCCAGCAGCTTAGAGGGGAACAGCGTCCTAGCCAAAAACATTCAGTACTTC,CASSLEGNSVLAKNIQYF
many,NA,TRBJ1-1,TRBV6-5,TGTGCCAGCAGTTACGGGGGTAGGACTGAAGCTTTCTTT,CASSYGGRTEAFF
NA,NA,TRBJ1-1,TRBV9,TGTGCCAGCAGCGCCGGGACGGCGACTGAAGCTTTCTTT,CASSAGTATEAFF
NA,NA,TRBJ2-7,TRBV14,TGTGCCAGCAGCCGAACCGGGGGGCTTTACGAGCAGTACTTC,CASSRTGGLYEQYF
NA,TRBD1,TRBJ2-4,TRBV9,TGTGCCAGCAGCGTTGGACAGGGGACGCCCAAAAACATTCAGTACTTC,CASSVGQGTPKNIQYF
NA,NA,TRBJ1-1,TRBV5-5,TGTGCCAGCAGCTGGGGCGGGGGCTTGAACACTGAAGCTTTCTTT,CASSWGGGLNTEAFF
few,TRBD2,TRBJ2-1,TRBV24-1,TGTGCCACCAGTGATTTGGGCGGGGGAGGTAGCTCCTACAATGAGCAGTTCTTC,CATSDLGGGGSSYNEQFF
few,TRBD1,TRBJ1-1,TRBV25-1,TGTGCCAGCGGTCGAAGGGGGCTCGACACTGAAGCTTTCTTT,CASGRRGLDTEAFF
few,TRBD1,TRBJ1-5,TRBV7-9,TGTGCCAGCAGCTCAGGGGGGGGGCTTGATCAGCCCCAGCATTTT,CASSSGGGLDQPQHF
few,NA,TRBJ2-3,TRBV5-1,TGCGCCAGCAGCTCGGCGCAGGGGATCACAGATACGCAGTATTTT,CASSSAQGITDTQYF
few,TRBD2,TRBJ2-1,TRBV11-1,TGTGCCAGCAGCTTAGTGTGGCGGGGGGGCCTATCCAACAATGAGCAGTTCTTC,CASSLVWRGGLSNNEQFF
few,TRBD2,TRBJ2-7,TRBV10-3,TGTGCCATCAGTGATTTGCGGGAGGGTACGGCCGAGCAGTACTTC,CAISDLREGTAEQYF
many,TRBD1,TRBJ2-5,TRBV5-1,TGCGCCAGCAGCCGACCCACAGGGGGGCAAGAGACCCAGTACTTC,CASSRPTGGQETQYF
NA,TRBD1,TRBJ1-1,TRBV6-5,TGTGCCAGCTACAGGGGCCCGTCTGAAGCTTTCTTT,CASYRGPSEAFF
few,NA,TRBJ2-4,TRBV10-3,TGTGCCATCAGTGGCGGGGATCTCAAAAGCATTCAGTACTTC,CAISGGDLKSIQYF
many,NA,TRBJ2-1,TRBV9,TGTGCCAGCAGCGTAGAAGACCGTCGTATTATCGGGCAGTTCTTC,CASSVEDRRIIGQFF
NA,TRBD2,TRBJ2-7,TRBV12-5,TGTGCTAACTCCACTAGCGGGAGGGGGGAGCAGTACTTC,CANSTSGRGEQYF
few,NA,TRBJ2-7,TRBV9,TGTGCCAGCAGCGTCGAGGGCCACTACGAGCAGTACTTC,CASSVEGHYEQYF
many,NA,TRBJ2-7,TRBV28,TGCGCCAGCAGGGGGGACAGCTCCTACGAGCAGTACTTC,CASRGDSSYEQYF
once,NA,TRBJ1-2,TRBV28,TGTGCCAGCTCCGATGACATGTATGGCTACACCTTC,CASSDDMYGYTF
few,NA,TRBJ2-1,TRBV12-5,TGTGCTAGTGGTTTGGACGGGGGCAATGAGCAGTTCTTC,CASGLDGGNEQFF
few,NA,TRBJ2-5,TRBV20-1,TGCAGTGCTAGAGGGGGCTCCCAAGAGACCCAGTACTTC,CSARGGSQETQYF
NA,TRBD1,TRBJ2-3,TRBV20-1,TGCAGTGCCACACCTCGACAGGGTTTAACAGATACGCAGTATTTT,CSATPRQGLTDTQYF
NA,TRBD1,TRBJ1-1,TRBV10-3,TGTGCCATCAGTAGACAGGGGGATGGAGCTTTCTTT,CAISRQGDGAFF
NA,TRBD2,TRBJ2-7,TRBV4-1,TGCGCCAGCCGCCAGGGCGGGGGGGCCTACGAGCAGTACTTC,CASRQGGGAYEQYF
few,NA,TRBJ2-3,TRBV7-9,TGTGCCAGCAGCTCCCCCTTGGCAGATACGCAGTATTTT,CASSSPLADTQYF
NA,NA,TRBJ2-3,TRBV18,TGTGCCAGCTCGCCTCGCAGTGATGGCACAGATACGCAGTATTTT,CASSPRSDGTDTQYF
few,TRBD2,TRBJ2-1,TRBV5-1,TGCGCCAGCAGCCAAGGACTAGCGGGGGGGCAGGGTGAGCAGTTCTTC,CASSQGLAGGQGEQFF
NA,NA,TRBJ1-5,TRBV6-5,TGTGCCAGCAGTCGAAAAAAGGAACAGCCCCAGCATTTT,CASSRKKEQPQHF
few,TRBD2,TRBJ2-3,TRBV20-1,TGCAGTGCTAGAGCTCCCCTCCGGGGGGGCTCAGATACGCAGTATTTT,CSARAPLRGGSDTQYF
once,NA,TRBJ2-4,TRBV7-2,TGTGCCAGCAGCCCACTCCAGGGAGGGGGGCTAGCCAAAAACATTCAGGACTTC,CASSPLQGGGLAKNIQDF
many,TRBD2,TRBJ2-5,TRBV20-1,TGCAGTGCTAGCGGGCACCCTGGGAGGGAGGAGACCCAGTACTTC,CSASGHPGREETQYF
many,TRBD2,TRBJ2-1,TRBV2,TGCGCCAGCAGCGGGGAGAGCTCCTACAATGAGCAGTTCTTC,CASSGESSYNEQFF
many,NA,TRBJ2-5,TRBV16,TGTGCCAGCAGCCAATCCGTTGGAGAGACCCAGTACTTC,CASSQSVGETQYF
many,NA,TRBJ2-7,TRBV6-1,TGTGCCACCCTAGACAGCGGATTTTTGTACGAGCAGTACTTC,CATLDSGFLYEQYF
NA,NA,TRBJ2-1,TRBV6-4,TGTGCCAGCAGTGAAAGCGGTGGCAAAGAGACCCAGTTCTTC,CASSESGGKETQFF
NA,NA,TRBJ1-1,TRBV28,TGTGCCAGCAGGCAGGTTACCAACACTGAAGCTTTCTTT,CASRQVTNTEAFF
many,NA,TRBJ2-1,TRBV12-3/TRBV12-4,TGTGCCAGCTCGCTTCCGGGACACTACAATGAGCAGTTCTTC,CASSLPGHYNEQFF
NA,NA,TRBJ1-1,TRBV28,TGTGCCAGCAGTTTGGAGACAGGTGCTCCGTTTATGAACACTGAAGCTTTCTTT,CASSLETGAPFMNTEAFF
NA,TRBD2,TRBJ2-2,TRBV10-3,TGTGCCATCAGTGAGCGCGGGGGGGCCGACACCGGGGAGCTGTTTTTT,CAISERGGADTGELFF
NA,NA,TRBJ2-3,TRBV19,TGTGCCAGTAGGCCCCCTACGACAGAGACAGATACGCAGTATTTT,CASRPPTTETDTQYF
NA,TRBD1,TRBJ1-1,TRBV5-4,TGTGCCAGCAGCAAACAGGGGGCGATGAACACTGAAGCTTTCTTT,CASSKQGAMNTEAFF
NA,TRBD2,TRBJ2-1,TRBV6-2/TRBV6-3,TGTGCCAGCAGTCCTCTGACTAGCGGGAGTTTGAATGAGCAGTTCTTC,CASSPLTSGSLNEQFF
NA,NA,TRBJ2-7,TRBV6-2/TRBV6-3,TGTGCCAGCAAGTACGGGTACGAGCAGTACTTC,CASKYGYEQYF
NA,TRBD2,TRBJ2-7,TRBV18,TGTGCCAGCTCTCCTCCGGGACTAGCGGGAGGCCGCTCCTACGAGCAGTACTTC,CASSPPGLAGGRSYEQYF
once,TRBD1,TRBJ1-1,TRBV3-1,TGTGCCAGCAGCCAGGTCCAGGGGGCTGGGACTGAAGCTTTCTTT,CASSQVQGAGTEAFF
few,NA,TRBJ2-1,TRBV10-3,TGTGCCATCAGTGAGTCGGCAGGGTATGAGCAGTTCTTC,CAISESAGYEQFF
NA,NA,TRBJ2-3,TRBV18,TGTGCCAGCTCACCTATCGTTGGATACGACGGCGGAGATACGCAGTATTTT,CASSPIVGYDGGDTQYF